This T cell receptor beta chain is from a study of cytomegalovirus exposure and HLA in healthy donors. Findings of the study overall: At a 0.05 false discovery rate, a later analysis found over 15,000 TCR beta sequences to be associated with HLA alleles. The authors confirmed in vitro that a few CMV-associated chains were specific for CMV antigens. TCR beta V segments were, for the most part, productive about 87% or about 30% of the time in an earlier analysis.

The germline gives CDR1 SQVTM, CDR2 ANQGSEA. The CDR3 is made up of 16 amino acids. J was trimmed by 2 bases and V by 0 bases; bases with no gene match: 6. The PCR used 60 Vbeta and 13 Jbeta primers. Sequenced by immunoSEQ multiplex PCR; TCRdb stores in-frame clones only, minus some. The profile covers roughly 150,000 clones, with around 78% appearing a single time and roughly 6.2% taken by the ten largest. Remarks on this clone: No antigen is known for it.

This clonotype was obtained from a woman aged 40-49 years in good health and CMV-seropositive. The sequencing input was PBMCs. The J gene is TRBJ1-5, the V gene TRBV29-1; 8 bases match TRBD1. The chain's CDR3 is CSVEDGQGSGNQPQHF. The CDR3, as DNA: TGCAGCGTTGAAGATGGACAGGGTAGTGGCAATCAGCCCCAGCATTTT.